Listed here are 32 T cell receptor beta chains from one sample, sequenced in a study of OX40 agonist ivuxolimab in advanced cancers. This table comes from immunoSEQ multiplex PCR, and its TCRdb copy is limited to in-frame clones, with some not included. The sample records 73,000 or so clones, about nine tenths being singletons. This sample comprised CD4+ or CD8+ T cells sorted from blood, obtained in a trial of the OX40 agonist ivuxolimab. These receptors originate from an adult with an advanced solid tumor such as melanoma, head and neck, liver or kidney cancer.

The chain uses TRBV11-2 and TRBJ1-1; D gene ambiguous. The V end was cut by 2 bases, the J end by 4 bases, with 20 bases between. Germline lookup yields CDR1 SGHAT and CDR2 FQNNGV. The CDR3 is 17 amino acids. CDR3 in amino acids: CASSLTNVRLMGTEAFF. In DNA, the CDR3 is TGTGCCAGCAGCTTAACTAACGTCAGGTTAATGGGCACTGAAGCTTTCTTT. Drawing the rest from reference TRBV11-2 and TRBJ1-1, the complete variable domain is EAGVAQSPRYKIIEKRQSVAFWCNPISGHATLYWYQQILGQGPKLLIQFQNNGVVDDSQLPKDRFSAERLKGVDSTLKIQPAKLEDSAVYLCASSLTNVRLMGTEAFFGQGTRLTVV.

The rearrangement joins TRBV9 to TRBJ1-1, with D unclear. CDR3 length: 14 residues. Germline assignment: CDR1 SGDLS and CDR2 YYNGEE. With 4 bases removed from V and 6 bases from J, the gap between germline ends came to 16 bases. In nucleotides, the CDR3 is TGTGCCAGCAGCCCTCGTGGGGTCGACGCTGAAGCTTTCTTT. Translation: CASSPRGVDAEAFF.

This clone was seen a single time. This chain joins TRBV7-8 and TRBJ1-1; D remains unclear. The germline V gene encodes CDR1 SGHVS and CDR2 FQNEAQ. CDR3 length equals 11 residues. Deletions cut 2 bases from V and 10 bases from J, with 8 bases between. Here the CDR3 DNA reads TGTGCCAGCAGCTTAAGAGGAAGAGCTTTCTTT. The encoded protein is CASSLRGRAFF.

This CDR3 is CASKGAGSYNEQFF. In nucleotides, the CDR3 is TGTGCCAGCAAGGGAGCCGGTTCCTACAATGAGCAGTTCTTC. The rearrangement links TRBV11-2 to TRBJ2-1; possibly TRBD2 for D (5 bases). The CDR3 is 14 amino acids. V shed 7 bases and J shed 1 base, with 11 bases lying between them. Looked up from germline, CDR1 is SGHAT and CDR2 is FQNNGV.

V is TRBV5-4 and J is TRBJ1-3, with TRBD1 matching over 8 bases. Germline V gene sequence: CDR1 SGHNT, CDR2 YYREEE (reference sequence). V lost 0 bases to trimming and J lost 16 bases; unmatched junction nucleotides: 6. The CDR3 has 12 residues. The CDR3 loop reads CASSLAGGGWYF. The CDR3 nucleotides are TGTGCCAGCAGCTTGGCAGGGGGCGGATGGTATTTT.

The J gene is TRBJ1-1, the V gene TRBV11-2; possibly TRBD1 for D (6 bases). The CDR3 extends over 14 amino acids. With 4 bases removed from V and 0 bases from J, the gap between germline ends came to 9 bases. Per germline, CDR1 SGHAT and CDR2 FQNNGV. CDR3 in amino acids: CASSSGQMNTEAFF. CDR3 bases: TGTGCCAGCAGCTCCGGACAGATGAACACTGAAGCTTTCTTT.

The genes are TRBV9 and TRBJ2-5, with 8 bases that match TRBD1. CDR3 length: 14 residues. V gave up 5 bases and J gave up 5 bases; unmatched junction bases: 8. The germline CDR1 and CDR2 sequences are SGDLS and YYNGEE. This CDR3 reads CASSTGGIAETQYF. In nucleotides, the CDR3 is TGTGCCAGCAGTACAGGGGGGATAGCGGAGACCCAGTACTTC.

The genes are TRBV2 and TRBJ2-2; D call uncertain. CDR3 size: 13 residues. V was cut by 1 base and J by 4 bases, with 4 bases left in between. The V gene's germline CDR1 is SNHLY and CDR2 FYNNEI. For the CDR3, the DNA is TGTGCCAGCAGTGAAGACGTCACCGGGGAGCTGTTTTTT. The encoded protein is CASSEDVTGELFF.

The chain employs TRBV11-2 and TRBJ2-7; D assignment may be TRBD1 or TRBD2 (5 bases each). CDR1 is SGHAT, CDR2 FQNNGV, per germline. V was trimmed by 7 bases and J by 9 bases, leaving 22 bases between them. The CDR3 is made up of 14 amino acids. The CDR3 sequence: CASISDRGTWGQYF. DNA for the CDR3: TGTGCCAGCATCTCCGACCGGGGCACGTGGGGGCAGTACTTC.

The rearrangement uses TRBV9 and TRBJ1-2, with D perhaps TRBD1 (5 bases). V dropped 0 bases and J dropped 0 bases, with 15 bases sitting between them. The CDR3 runs 17 residues. The germline CDR1 and CDR2 sequences are SGDLS and YYNGEE. The CDR3 region has the DNA TGTGCCAGCAGCGTAGCTACTTCGGGGACCTCTAACTATGGCTACACCTTC. Translation gives CASSVATSGTSNYGYTF.

The chain carries TRBV6-5 and TRBJ2-3; D is perhaps TRBD2 (5 bases). The germline V gene encodes CDR1 MNHEY and CDR2 SVGAGI. This CDR3 contains 14 residues. The ends were cut back, 2 bases at V and 0 bases at J, with 6 bases in the middle. CDR3 amino acids: CASSYQRSTDTQYF. CDR3 bases: TGTGCCAGCAGTTACCAGCGGAGCACAGATACGCAGTATTTT.

V is TRBV29-1 and J is TRBJ1-3, with 10 bases lining up with TRBD1. J was trimmed by 2 bases and V by 7 bases; bases with no gene match: 5. CDR1 is SQVTM and CDR2 is ANQGSEA in the germline V gene. CDR3 size: 14 residues. CDR3 region: CSGGTGVPGNTIYF. The CDR3 DNA sequence: TGCAGCGGCGGGACAGGGGTGCCTGGAAACACCATATATTTT.

A few counts support this clone. The chain links TRBV9 to TRBJ2-3; 9 bases align to TRBD1. CDR1 and CDR2 (germline): SGDLS, YYNGEE. The junction had 4 bases not matched to a gene; V was cut back by 1 base and J by 1 base. The CDR3 spans 16 residues. CDR3 loop: CASSVRGDRGTDTQYF. CDR3 coding DNA: TGTGCCAGCAGCGTAAGGGGGGACAGGGGCACAGATACGCAGTATTTT.

This chain links TRBV28 with TRBJ2-5; 12 positions match TRBD2. The CDR3 spans 15 residues. In germline, CDR1 is MDHEN, CDR2 SYDVKM. The V gene end was trimmed by 6 bases and the J gene end by 5 bases; junction bases not matched to a gene: 7. CDR3 loop: CASRLLAGGVETQYF. The DNA for the CDR3 is TGTGCCAGCAGACTACTAGCGGGGGGCGTTGAGACCCAGTACTTC.

The V gene is TRBV5-8, the J gene TRBJ2-3; 8 bases are shared with TRBD1. From germline, CDR1 is SGHTS and CDR2 YDEGEE. The CDR3 totals 15 residues. Losses at the gene ends were 3 bases for V and 1 base for J; bases not matched to a gene: 4. This CDR3 is CASSSAGGRTDTQYF. The CDR3 DNA reads as TGTGCCAGCAGCTCGGCAGGGGGCCGCACAGATACGCAGTATTTT.

The chain links TRBV2 to TRBJ2-1, with D perhaps TRBD2 (6 bases). Germline V gives CDR1 SNHLY, CDR2 FYNNEI. The CDR3 loop spans 12 amino acids. Trimming shortened V by 6 bases and J by 8 bases, and 11 bases separated the two germline ends. DNA of the CDR3: TGTGCCAGCAGGGTGGGAGGTGATGAGCAGTTCTTC. It yields the protein CASRVGGDEQFF.

The chain combines TRBV5-1 with TRBJ1-2; D is ambiguous. CDR1 is SGHRS and CDR2 is YFSETQ in the germline V gene. The CDR3 length is 13 residues. Deletions cut 0 bases from V and 3 bases from J, with 6 bases between. The CDR3 is CASSLGLHYGYTF. CDR3 in DNA: TGCGCCAGCAGCTTGGGTCTTCACTATGGCTACACCTTC.

V and J are TRBV7-6 and TRBJ1-4, with D perhaps TRBD1 (5 bases). V was trimmed by 5 bases and J by 11 bases, leaving 15 bases between them. The germline CDR1 and CDR2 sequences are SGHVS and FNYEAQ. The CDR3 contains 13 residues. The CDR3 sequence: CASSPGTLAKLFF. The CDR3 DNA is TGTGCCAGCAGCCCCGGGACTCTCGCCAAACTGTTTTTT.

The chain combines TRBV27 with TRBJ1-1; 7 nucleotides agree with TRBD1. The CDR3 length is 18 residues. Germline-derived CDR1 and CDR2 are MNHEY and SMNVEV (reference sequence). The V segment lost 10 bases and the J segment 7 bases; nucleotides outside the gene matches: 27. The DNA of the CDR3 is TGTGCCATCCCCCAAGGCTGGGTCAGTAAACAGGGGTCAAATGAAGCTTTCTTT. It specifies CAIPQGWVSKQGSNEAFF.

This chain uses TRBV28 with TRBJ1-2; D is possibly TRBD1 (5 bases). Germline V lookup: CDR1 MDHEN, CDR2 SYDVKM. With 6 bases removed from V and 1 base from J, the gap between germline ends came to 18 bases. The CDR3 extends over 16 amino acids. In nucleotides, the CDR3 is TGTGCCAGCAGCGAGAAGCGGGGACCGATTAACTATGGCTACACCTTC. Its translation is CASSEKRGPINYGYTF.

This clone is categorized as medium-sized (0.01 to 0.1%). The CDR3 reads CSVTTGDNYGYTF. In DNA form, the CDR3 reads TGCAGCGTAACGACAGGGGATAACTATGGCTACACCTTC. This rearrangement joins TRBV29-1 to TRBJ1-2, with 8 bases matching TRBD1. J was trimmed by 1 base and V by 6 bases; bases with no gene match: 4. CDR3 length equals 13 residues. Germline V gene sequence: CDR1 SQVTM, CDR2 ANQGSEA.

This CDR3 is CATLRQPSTEAFF. The CDR3 nucleotides read TGTGCCACCCTTAGACAGCCGTCCACTGAAGCTTTCTTT. The V gene is TRBV28, the J gene TRBJ1-1, with D possibly matching TRBD1 (5 bases). V was pared by 10 bases and J by 4 bases, with 16 bases between. This CDR3 is 13 amino acids long. Germline loops: CDR1 MDHEN, CDR2 SYDVKM.

The chain uses TRBV29-1 and TRBJ1-5, with a weak D call TRBD1 (6 bases). CDR3 length: 14 amino acids. The germline V and J ends were trimmed by 5 bases and 0 bases, with 11 bases remaining between them. CDR1 SQVTM and CDR2 ANQGSEA come from the germline V gene. The CDR3 is CSVSGTNSNQPQHF. DNA for the CDR3: TGCAGCGTTTCCGGGACAAATAGCAATCAGCCCCAGCATTTT.

The chain joins TRBV10-3 to TRBJ2-7; D possibly corresponds to TRBD1 (5 bases). Per germline, CDR1 ENHRY and CDR2 SYGVKD. V gave up 0 bases and J gave up 6 bases, with 15 bases separating them. The CDR3 extends over 15 amino acids. CDR3: CAISESGVRGFEQYF. The CDR3 DNA reads as TGTGCCATCAGTGAGTCAGGAGTAAGGGGATTCGAGCAGTACTTC.

The chain employs TRBV5-1 and TRBJ2-1; 10 bases map to TRBD2. The CDR3 contains 18 residues. Unmatched junction bases numbered 16, after V lost 0 bases and J lost 10 bases. Germline CDR1 and CDR2: SGHRS and YFSETQ. This chain's CDR3 is CASSLVVGAGGPKKEQFF. The CDR3 nucleotides read TGCGCCAGCAGCTTGGTAGTAGGAGCGGGGGGGCCCAAAAAGGAGCAGTTCTTC.

This chain connects TRBV5-6 to TRBJ2-7, with a tentative D call TRBD2 (5 bases). Germline V gives CDR1 SGHDT, CDR2 YYEEEE. The germline V and J ends were trimmed by 7 bases and 7 bases, with 12 bases remaining between them. This CDR3 is 11 amino acids long. CDR3 in amino acids: CASRRTGEQYF. For the CDR3, the DNA is TGTGCCAGCCGTCGAACGGGGGAGCAGTACTTC.

The J gene is TRBJ1-3, the V gene TRBV9, with TRBD1 matching 7 bases. V lost 1 base and J lost 0; bases outside the gene matches: 4. Germline CDR1 reads SGDLS; CDR2 reads YYNGEE. The CDR3 extends over 16 amino acids. Here the CDR3 reads CASSVQGGHSGNTIYF. In nucleotides, the CDR3 is TGTGCCAGCAGCGTACAGGGGGGCCACTCTGGAAACACCATATATTTT.

The chain combines TRBV6-1 with TRBJ2-4; 7 positions agree with TRBD1. With V trimmed by 6 bases and J by 8 bases, 10 bases remained unmatched. The CDR3 covers 14 residues. CDR1 is MNHNS, CDR2 SASEGT, per germline. CDR3 in DNA: TGTGCCAGCAGGGGAGACAGGGTTGTCGACATTCAGTACTTC. Protein product: CASRGDRVVDIQYF.

This rearrangement joins TRBV25-1 to TRBJ2-1, with TRBD1 as a possible D gene (6 bases). The CDR3 consists of 15 residues. V gave up 2 bases and J gave up 0 bases, with 8 bases separating them. Germline V gene lookup returns CDR1 MGHDK and CDR2 SYGVNS. DNA of the CDR3: TGTGCCAGCAGTGAACTCAGGGGCTCCTACAATGAGCAGTTCTTC. Amino acid sequence: CASSELRGSYNEQFF.

The J gene is TRBJ2-1, the V gene TRBV28; no reliable D call. V lost 7 bases and J lost 3, with 4 bases in between. The CDR3 contains 11 residues. The germline CDR1 and CDR2 sequences are MDHEN and SYDVKM. CDR3 in DNA: TGTGCCAGCACGGACTACAATGAGCAGTTCTTC. Translated: CASTDYNEQFF.

This clone was seen a single time. The chain joins TRBV30 to TRBJ2-3; 10 bases agree with TRBD1. This CDR3 is 14 amino acids long. Germline V gene sequence: CDR1 GTSNPN, CDR2 SVGIG (reference sequence). V lost 2 bases to trimming and J lost 6 bases; unmatched junction nucleotides: 5. CDR3 in DNA: TGTGCCTGGAGTTCCGGGACAGGGGCCGATACGCAGTATTTT. As protein: CAWSSGTGADTQYF.

This clone was found once. The gene calls are TRBV19 and TRBJ1-1; D gene unclear. This CDR3 spans 12 amino acids. Germline-derived CDR1 and CDR2 are LNHDA and SQIVND (reference sequence). V lost 2 bases and J 11 bases, leaving 12 bases between the germline ends. CDR3 sequence (DNA): TGTGCCAGTAGTATAAGAGACCGACCGGCTTTCTTT. This encodes CASSIRDRPAFF.